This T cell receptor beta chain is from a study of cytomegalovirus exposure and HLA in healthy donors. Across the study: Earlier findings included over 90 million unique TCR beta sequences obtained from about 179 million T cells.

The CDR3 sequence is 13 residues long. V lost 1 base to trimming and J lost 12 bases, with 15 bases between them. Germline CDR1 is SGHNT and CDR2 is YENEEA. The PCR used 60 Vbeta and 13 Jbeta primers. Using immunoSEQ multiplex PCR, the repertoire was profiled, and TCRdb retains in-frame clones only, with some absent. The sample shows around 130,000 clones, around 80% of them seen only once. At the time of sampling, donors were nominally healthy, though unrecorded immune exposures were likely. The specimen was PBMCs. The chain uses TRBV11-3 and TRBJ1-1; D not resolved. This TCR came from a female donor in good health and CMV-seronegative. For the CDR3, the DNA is TGTGCCAGCAGCTTAGGATTTGGAGGGAAAACTTTCTTT. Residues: CASSLGFGGKTFF.